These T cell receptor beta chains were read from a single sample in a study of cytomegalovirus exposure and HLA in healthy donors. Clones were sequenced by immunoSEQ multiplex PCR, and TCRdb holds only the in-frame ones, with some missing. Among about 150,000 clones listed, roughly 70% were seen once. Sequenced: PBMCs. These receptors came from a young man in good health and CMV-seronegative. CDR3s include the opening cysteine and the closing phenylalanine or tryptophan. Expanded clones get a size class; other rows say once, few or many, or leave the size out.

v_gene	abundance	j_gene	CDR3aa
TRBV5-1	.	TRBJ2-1	CASKALAGGYNEQFF
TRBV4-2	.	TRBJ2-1	CASSQGLEQFF
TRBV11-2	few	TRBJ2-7	CASSQDREHYEQYF
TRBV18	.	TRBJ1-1	CASSPGDSQYAFF
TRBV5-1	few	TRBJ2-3	CASSIGGAADTQYF
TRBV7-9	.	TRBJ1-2	CASRRDRQFHGYTF
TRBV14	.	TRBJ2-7	CASSRELGQNHEQYF
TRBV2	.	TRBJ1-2	CASRRQGLGNYGYTF
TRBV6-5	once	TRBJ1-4	CASSPTGGSLEKLFF
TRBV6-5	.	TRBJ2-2	CASSGRPGTGELFF
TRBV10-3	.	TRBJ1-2	CATTFQGARGYTF
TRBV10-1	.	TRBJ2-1	CASGQAVDEQFF
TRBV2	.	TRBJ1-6	CASNMDRLSSPLHF
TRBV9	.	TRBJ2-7	CASSVEGDEQYF
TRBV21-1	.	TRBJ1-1	CASSKMQGQLNTEAFF
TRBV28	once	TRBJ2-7	CASSFLAGGSYEQYF
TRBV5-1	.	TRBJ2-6	CASSPNTGASGANVLTF
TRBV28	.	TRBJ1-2	CASIAPGQRYGYTF
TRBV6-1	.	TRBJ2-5	CASSDWGRETQYF
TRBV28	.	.	CASRQTYEQYF
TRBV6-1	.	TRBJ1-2	CASSEAAYRFDGYTF
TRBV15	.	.	CATSRDTVRYEQYF
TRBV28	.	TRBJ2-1	CASSFPGWSVVGNEQFF
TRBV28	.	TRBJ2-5	CASRGGPRETQYF
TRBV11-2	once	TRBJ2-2	CASSFKRGGLDTGELFF
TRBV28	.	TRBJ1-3	CASSLWGRGSGNTIYF
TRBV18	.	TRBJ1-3	CASSPASLQHSGNTIYF
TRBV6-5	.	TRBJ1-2	CASSRGRGYTF
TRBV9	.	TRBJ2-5	CASSVVWRGETQYF
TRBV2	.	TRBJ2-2	CASSPEGGFGELFF
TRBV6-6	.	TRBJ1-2	CASSYYTGYGYTF
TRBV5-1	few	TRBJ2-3	CASSLRSGESTDTQYF
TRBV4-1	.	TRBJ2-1	CASSPLGREGNEQFF
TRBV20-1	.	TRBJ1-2	CSAPYYGYTF
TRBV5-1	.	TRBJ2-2	CASSLDGENTGELFF